The sequence of this TCR beta chain was determined in a study of blood T cell repertoires in COVID-19 (TCRdb year 2020). Regarding the complete study: Samples from collaborators originated in the United States, Italy and Spain and spanned both the acute and convalescent phases of COVID-19. The material from the prospective study consisted of cDNA or gDNA derived from T cells, B-cell-depleted T cells, or PBMCs. Deeply sampled blood TCRbeta repertoires from subjects exposed to, actively infected with, or recovered from COVID-19 were included in the dataset. A freely available public database, intended as a resource for researchers studying the immune response to SARS-CoV-2, is where the repertoires were released. Samples were obtained from the ongoing ImmuneRACE study (first 160 participants) and from about 1,300 subjects provided by 6 global collaborators. Nearly every sample came with metadata listing a de-identified subject ID, COVID-19 status, age in years and sex. Where available, HLA class I and class II types were obtained from metadata supplied by the sample provider rather than from assay-based typing.

CDR1 LNHDA and CDR2 SQIVND were looked up in the germline V gene (reference sequence). Ends trimmed: V by 8 bases, J by 7 bases; bases unmatched to a gene: 12. The CDR3 contains 15 residues, cysteine and phenylalanine counted. Only the CDR3 part of the read is kept: 45 bases, read in frame from the first base. The collaborating institutions used their own protocols to collect whole blood in K2EDTA tubes. For TCRbeta analysis, collaborators shipped samples in one of three forms: frozen whole blood, isolated PBMCs, or DNA extracted from either of those sample types. TCRbeta CDR3 regions were amplified from genomic DNA using the immunoSEQ Assay, a bias-controlled multiplex PCR. Processing in the source paper ran as follows. Within the assay, amplification of reference gene primers was used to estimate how many nucleated cells each sample contained. To quantify the absolute abundance of each unique TCRbeta CDR3 rearrangement, sequence reads were collapsed and filtered. For each sample, productive Simpson clonality was calculated as the square root of Simpson's diversity index over productive rearrangements. TCRdb's version of the immuneACCESS table is confined to in-frame rearrangements and falls short of the full clone set. An unresolved V gene accounts for under half of the shortfall where checked; the remainder is of unknown origin. The D gene and trimming were derived from the DNA, and the V and J assignments and clone size from that table. The sample has 150,000 to 200,000 clones on record, 80% of them singletons. The top ten clonotypes cover 6.5% of the sample.

This clone was detected a few times. Its antigen remains unidentified. No much larger clone is present one base from it, and per-base qualities are unavailable. What the research found in general, with its limitations: How much clinical and demographic metadata was included differed by source and by participant, and the metadata was provided uncurated.

The sample comprised peripheral blood. The rearranged chain carries TRBV19 and TRBJ1-3, with 9 middle bases fitting TRBD1. This clonotype originated in a man aged 70-80 years with active or convalescent COVID-19. The CDR3 here reads CASAGTGILENTIYF. The nucleotides are TGTGCCAGTGCCGGGACAGGGATATTGGAGAACACCATATATTTT. With all but the CDR3 taken from the reference TRBV19 and TRBJ1-3 genes, the full variable domain is: DGGITQSPKYLFRKEGQNVTLSCEQNLNHDAMYWYRQDPGQGLRLIYYSQIVNDFQKGDIAEGYSVSREKKESFPLTVTSAQKNPTAFYLCASAGTGILENTIYFGEGSWLTVV.